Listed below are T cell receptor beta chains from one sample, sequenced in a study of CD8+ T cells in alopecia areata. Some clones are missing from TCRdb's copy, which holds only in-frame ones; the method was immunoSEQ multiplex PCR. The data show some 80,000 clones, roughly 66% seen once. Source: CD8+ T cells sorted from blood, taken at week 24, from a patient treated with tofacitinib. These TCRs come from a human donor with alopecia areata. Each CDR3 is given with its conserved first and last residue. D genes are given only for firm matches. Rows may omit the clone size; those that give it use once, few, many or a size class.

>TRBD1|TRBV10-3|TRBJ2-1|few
CAISDPGTGYNEQFF
TGTGCCATCAGTGACCCCGGGACAGGGTACAATGAGCAGTTCTTC
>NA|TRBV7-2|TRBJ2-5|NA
CASSSSDGRVETQYF
TGTGCCAGCAGCTCCTCAGACGGACGGGTAGAGACCCAGTACTTC
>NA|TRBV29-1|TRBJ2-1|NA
CSVESLELAAYNEQFF
TGCAGCGTTGAATCCCTTGAGTTAGCGGCATACAATGAGCAGTTCTTC
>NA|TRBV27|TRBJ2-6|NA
CASSLQVGGANVLTF
TGTGCCAGCAGTTTACAGGTAGGCGGGGCCAACGTCCTGACTTTC
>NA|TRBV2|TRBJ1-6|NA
CASSEVGDLQLVALHF
TGTGCCAGCAGTGAGGTTGGGGACCTCCAGCTTGTGGCCCTCCACTTT
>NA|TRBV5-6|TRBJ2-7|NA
CASSSIGPLAGEQYF
TGTGCCAGCAGTTCCATCGGCCCCTTGGCCGGCGAGCAGTACTTC
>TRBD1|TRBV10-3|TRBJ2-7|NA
CAIRDTGTGGYEQYF
TGTGCCATCAGAGATACCGGGACAGGGGGCTACGAGCAGTACTTC
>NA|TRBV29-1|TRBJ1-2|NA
CSVGRGGETYGYTF
TGCAGCGTTGGAAGAGGAGGGGAAACTTATGGCTACACCTTC
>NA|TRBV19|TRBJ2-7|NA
CASSFALTGEQYF
TGTGCCAGTAGTTTCGCCCTAACAGGCGAGCAGTACTTC
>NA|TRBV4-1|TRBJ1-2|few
CASSQEEGERDGYTF
TGCGCCAGCAGCCAAGAGGAAGGGGAGAGGGATGGCTACACCTTC
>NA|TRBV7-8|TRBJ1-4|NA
CASSGGEHEWEKLFF
TGTGCCAGCAGCGGGGGGGAGCATGAGTGGGAAAAACTGTTTTTT
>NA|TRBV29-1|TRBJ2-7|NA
CSVIQGYEQYF
TGCAGCGTTATACAGGGATACGAGCAGTACTTC
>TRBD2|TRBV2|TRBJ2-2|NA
CASSEGLAGVAGELFF
TGTGCCAGCAGTGAAGGACTAGCGGGGGTAGCCGGGGAGCTGTTTTTT
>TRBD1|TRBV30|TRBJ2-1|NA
CAWSVGTGDWNEQFF
TGTGCCTGGAGCGTAGGGACAGGGGACTGGAATGAGCAGTTCTTC
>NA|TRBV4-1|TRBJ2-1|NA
CASSQDRSGGNEQFF
TGCGCCAGCAGCCAAGACAGGTCCGGTGGCAATGAGCAGTTCTTC
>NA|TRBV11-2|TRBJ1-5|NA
CASSLPNQPQHF
TGTGCCAGCAGCTTACCTAATCAGCCCCAGCATTTT
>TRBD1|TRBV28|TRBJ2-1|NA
CASSRGQGDYNEQFF
TGTGCCAGCAGTCGAGGGCAGGGGGACTACAATGAGCAGTTCTTC
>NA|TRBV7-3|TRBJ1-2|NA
CASSLSRDTANYGYTF
TGTGCCAGCAGCTTATCACGGGACACAGCTAACTATGGCTACACCTTC
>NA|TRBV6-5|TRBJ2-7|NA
CASSVRLPSHEQYF
TGTGCCAGCAGTGTGAGACTACCTTCCCACGAGCAGTACTTC
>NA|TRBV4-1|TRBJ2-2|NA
CASSQRQGNSGELFF
TGCGCCAGCAGCCAACGCCAGGGGAATTCCGGGGAGCTGTTTTTT
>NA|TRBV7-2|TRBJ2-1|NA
CASSLVASRLYNEQFF
TGTGCCAGCAGCTTAGTCGCTAGCAGGCTTTACAATGAGCAGTTCTTC
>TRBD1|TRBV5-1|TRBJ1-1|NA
CASTIITGDTEAFF
TGCGCCAGCACCATTATTACAGGGGACACTGAAGCTTTCTTT
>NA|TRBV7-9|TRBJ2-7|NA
CASSPVNQRASYEQYF
TGTGCCAGCAGCCCAGTCAATCAGCGGGCATCCTACGAGCAGTACTTC
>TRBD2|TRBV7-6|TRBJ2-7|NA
CASSETSGVSYEQYF
TGTGCCAGCAGCGAGACTAGCGGGGTCTCCTACGAGCAGTACTTC
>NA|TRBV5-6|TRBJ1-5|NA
CASSTWTEYSNQPQHF
TGTGCCAGCAGCACGTGGACCGAGTATAGCAATCAGCCCCAGCATTTT
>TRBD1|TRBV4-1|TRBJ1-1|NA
CASSQAPPTGYDTEAFF
TGCGCCAGCAGCCAAGCCCCCCCGACAGGGTATGACACTGAAGCTTTCTTT
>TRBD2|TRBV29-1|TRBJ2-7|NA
CSGALAGSTYEQYF
TGCAGCGGCGCTCTAGCGGGATCAACCTACGAGCAGTACTTC
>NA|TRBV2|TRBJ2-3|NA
CASRDGETGTDTQYF
TGTGCCAGCAGAGACGGGGAAACTGGCACAGATACGCAGTATTTT
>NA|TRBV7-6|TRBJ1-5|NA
CASSPGGNQPQHF
TGTGCCAGCTCCCCTGGGGGCAATCAGCCCCAGCATTTT
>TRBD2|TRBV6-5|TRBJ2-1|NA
CASSYSLSGGEFF
TGTGCCAGCAGTTACTCCCTCAGCGGGGGCGAGTTCTTC
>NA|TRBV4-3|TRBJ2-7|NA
CASSHEQYF
TGCGCCAGCAGCCACGAGCAGTACTTC
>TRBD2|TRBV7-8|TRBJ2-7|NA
CASSLDRTSGSRVFYEQYF
TGTGCCAGCAGCTTAGATCGGACTAGCGGGAGTCGGGTCTTCTACGAGCAGTACTTC
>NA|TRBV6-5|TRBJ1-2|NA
CASSYDMRDLNYGYTF
TGTGCCAGCAGTTACGATATGAGGGACCTAAACTATGGCTACACCTTC
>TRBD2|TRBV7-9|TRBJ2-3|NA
CASSLLGLAGHTQYF
TGTGCCAGCAGCCTACTTGGACTAGCGGGCCATACGCAGTATTTT
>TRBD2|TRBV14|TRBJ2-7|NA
CASSHGIASGLYEQYF
TGTGCCAGCAGCCACGGGATCGCTAGCGGACTATACGAGCAGTACTTC
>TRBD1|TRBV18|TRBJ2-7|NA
CASSPQDRVLYEQYF
TGTGCCAGCTCACCCCAGGACAGGGTATTATACGAGCAGTACTTC
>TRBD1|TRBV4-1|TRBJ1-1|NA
CASSPGPWDRSEAFF
TGCGCCAGCAGCCCCGGACCCTGGGACAGGTCTGAAGCTTTCTTT
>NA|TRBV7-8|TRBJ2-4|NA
CASSPGGGGGAKNIQYF
TGTGCCAGCAGCCCAGGGGGAGGAGGGGGCGCGAAAAACATTCAGTACTTC
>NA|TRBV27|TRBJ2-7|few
CASRGLGDYEQYF
TGTGCCAGCAGGGGGTTAGGTGACTACGAGCAGTACTTC
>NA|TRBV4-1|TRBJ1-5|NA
CASSPGISSNQPQHF
TGCGCCAGCAGCCCAGGGATCTCGAGCAATCAGCCCCAGCATTTT
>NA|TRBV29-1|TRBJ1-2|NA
CSVVARGDYGYTF
TGCAGCGTTGTAGCAAGGGGAGATTATGGCTACACCTTC
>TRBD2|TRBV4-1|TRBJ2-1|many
CASSQVGGTPSYNEQFF
TGCGCCAGCAGCCAAGTCGGGGGGACCCCCTCCTACAATGAGCAGTTCTTC
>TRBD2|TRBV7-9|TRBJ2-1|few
CASSRGLAGGSGNEQFF
TGTGCCAGCAGCCGGGGACTAGCGGGAGGGAGTGGAAATGAGCAGTTCTTC
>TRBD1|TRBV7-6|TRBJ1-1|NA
CASSGGQGKGWTEAFF
TGTGCCAGCAGCGGGGGACAGGGCAAGGGATGGACTGAAGCTTTCTTT
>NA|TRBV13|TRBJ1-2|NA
CASSLGRTNYGYTF
TGTGCCAGCAGCTTAGGACGGACTAACTATGGCTACACCTTC
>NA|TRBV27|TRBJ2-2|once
CASSRTRDGPGGTGELFF
TGTGCCAGCAGTCGAACTAGGGATGGGCCCGGAGGAACCGGGGAGCTGTTTTTT
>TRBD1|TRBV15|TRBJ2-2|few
CATSRRGQGGGELFF
TGTGCCACCAGCAGACGAGGACAGGGAGGCGGGGAGCTGTTTTTT
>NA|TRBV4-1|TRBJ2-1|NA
CASSHRDGGSYNEQFF
TGCGCCAGCAGCCATCGGGACGGGGGCTCCTACAATGAGCAGTTCTTC
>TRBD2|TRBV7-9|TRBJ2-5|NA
CATEAGAAETQYF
TGTGCCACGGAAGCGGGAGCGGCAGAGACCCAGTACTTC
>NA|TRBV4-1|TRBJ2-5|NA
CASSQVWKDGQETQYF
TGCGCCAGCAGCCAAGTATGGAAGGACGGTCAAGAGACCCAGTACTTC
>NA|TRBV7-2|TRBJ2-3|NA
CASSQGGTDTQYF
TGTGCCAGCAGCCAAGGTGGAACAGATACGCAGTATTTT
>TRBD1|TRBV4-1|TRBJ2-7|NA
CASSQGQGVGEQYF
TGCGCCAGCAGCCAAGGCCAGGGGGTCGGGGAGCAGTACTTC
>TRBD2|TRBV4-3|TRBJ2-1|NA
CASSQDGAGALDNEQFF
TGCGCCAGCAGCCAAGATGGAGCGGGGGCCCTAGACAATGAGCAGTTCTTC
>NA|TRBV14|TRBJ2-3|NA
CASSQEGTQYF
TGTGCCAGCAGCCAAGAAGGCACGCAGTATTTT
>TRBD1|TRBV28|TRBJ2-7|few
CASSSGDRGDYEQYF
TGTGCCAGCAGTTCTGGGGACAGGGGGGACTACGAGCAGTACTTC
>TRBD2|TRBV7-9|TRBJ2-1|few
CASSFGGTYNEQFF
TGTGCCAGCAGCTTCGGGGGGACCTACAATGAGCAGTTCTTC
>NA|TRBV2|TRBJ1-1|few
CASSEYPGAHTEAFF
TGTGCCAGCAGTGAGTATCCGGGGGCTCACACTGAAGCTTTCTTT
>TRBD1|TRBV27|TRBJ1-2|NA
CASSPTGYGYTF
TGTGCCAGCAGCCCGACAGGGTATGGCTACACCTTC
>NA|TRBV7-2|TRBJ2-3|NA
CASSLGGGHTDTQYF
TGTGCCAGCAGCCTGGGAGGGGGGCACACAGATACGCAGTATTTT
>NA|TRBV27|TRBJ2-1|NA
CASTSYRESGNEQFF
TGTGCCAGCACTTCTTACAGGGAATCTGGGAATGAGCAGTTCTTC